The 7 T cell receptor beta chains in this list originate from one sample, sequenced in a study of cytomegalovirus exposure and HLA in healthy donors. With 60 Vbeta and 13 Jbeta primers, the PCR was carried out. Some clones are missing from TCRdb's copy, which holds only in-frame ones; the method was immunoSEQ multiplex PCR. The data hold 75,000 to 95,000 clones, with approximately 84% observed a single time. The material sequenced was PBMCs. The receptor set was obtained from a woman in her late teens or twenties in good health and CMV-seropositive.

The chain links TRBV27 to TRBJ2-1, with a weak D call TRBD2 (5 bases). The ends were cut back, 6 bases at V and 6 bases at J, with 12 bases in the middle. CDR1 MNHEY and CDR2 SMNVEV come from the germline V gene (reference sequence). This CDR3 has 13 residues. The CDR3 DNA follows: TGTGCCAGCAGATTGCGAGAGGGCAATGAGCAGTTCTTC. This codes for CASRLREGNEQFF.

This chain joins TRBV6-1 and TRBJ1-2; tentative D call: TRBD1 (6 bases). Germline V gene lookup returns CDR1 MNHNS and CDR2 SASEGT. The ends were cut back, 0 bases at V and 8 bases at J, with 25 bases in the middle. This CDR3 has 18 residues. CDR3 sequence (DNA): TGTGCCAGCAGTGAAGCGGTGGCAGGGGTAGTAGGCTTGGAAGGCTACACCTTC. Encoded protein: CASSEAVAGVVGLEGYTF.

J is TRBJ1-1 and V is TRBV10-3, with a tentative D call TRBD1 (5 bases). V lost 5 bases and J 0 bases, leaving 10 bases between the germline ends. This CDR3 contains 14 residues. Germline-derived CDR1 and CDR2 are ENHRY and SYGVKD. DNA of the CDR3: TGTGCCATCAGTTCCCGACAGATGAACACTGAAGCTTTCTTT. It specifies CAISSRQMNTEAFF.

The CDR3, as DNA: TGTGCCAGCAGTTCTTCTCTAGCTTTCGATGAGCAGTTCTTC. Its translation is CASSSSLAFDEQFF. J is TRBJ2-1 and V is TRBV27, with TRBD2 as a possible D gene (5 bases). Germline V gene sequence: CDR1 MNHEY, CDR2 SMNVEV (reference sequence). This CDR3 is 14 amino acids long. V lost 4 bases and J lost 8, with 15 bases in between.

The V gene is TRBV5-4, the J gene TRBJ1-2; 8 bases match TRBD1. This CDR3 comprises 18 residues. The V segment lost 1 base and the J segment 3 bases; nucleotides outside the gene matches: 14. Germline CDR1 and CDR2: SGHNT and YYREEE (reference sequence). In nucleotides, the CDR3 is TGTGCCAGCAGCTTGATGCCCAGGCAGGGGGCAATAGACTATGGCTACACCTTC. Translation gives CASSLMPRQGAIDYGYTF.

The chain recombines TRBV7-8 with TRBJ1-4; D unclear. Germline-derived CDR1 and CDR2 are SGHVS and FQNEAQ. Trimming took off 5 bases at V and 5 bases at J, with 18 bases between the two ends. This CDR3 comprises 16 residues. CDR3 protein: CASSLGARWENEKLFF. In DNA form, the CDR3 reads TGTGCCAGCAGCCTCGGCGCTCGGTGGGAGAATGAAAAACTGTTTTTT.

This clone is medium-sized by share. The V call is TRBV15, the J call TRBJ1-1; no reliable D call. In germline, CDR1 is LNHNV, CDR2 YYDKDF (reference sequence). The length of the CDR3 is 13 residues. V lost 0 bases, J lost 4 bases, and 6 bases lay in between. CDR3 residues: CATSRDPGTEAFF. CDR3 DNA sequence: TGTGCCACCAGCAGAGACCCGGGCACTGAAGCTTTCTTT. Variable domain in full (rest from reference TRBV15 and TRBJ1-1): DAMVIQNPRYQVTQFGKPVTLSCSQTLNHNVMYWYQQKSSQAPKLLFHYYDKDFNNEADTPDNFQSRRPNTSFCFLDIRSPGLGDTAMYLCATSRDPGTEAFFGQGTRLTVV.